Shown below are 27 T cell receptor beta chains from a single sample sequenced in a study of Graves' ophthalmopathy and Graves' hyperthyroidism. Amplification of TCR beta CDR3 regions used RNA transcripts. Scientists carried out first-round RT-PCR using HTBI primers and then a second-round multiplex PCR. In TCRdb, the multiplex PCR reads were re-called with MiXCR into one record per CDR3 protein. Found here are under 350,000 distinct CDR3 sequences, about a sixth of them singletons; the top ten hold 9% to 15%. Sequencing was done on a sample of peripheral blood. The receptor source for this set is an adult man with Graves' ophthalmopathy.

The chain combines TRBV6-2 or TRBV6-3 with TRBJ1-1, with a weak D call TRBD1 (5 bases). Germline lookup yields CDR1 MNHEY and CDR2 SVGEGT. Trimming took 2 bases from V and 2 from J, leaving 9 bases between them. The CDR3 contains 14 residues. Written as DNA, the CDR3 is TGTGCCAGCAGTTACGGGGCGCCCAACACTGAAGCTTTCTTT. This gives the protein CASSYGAPNTEAFF.

The sample holds a few counts of this clonotype. An end of the junction does not agree with germline; a read error may underlie this. V is TRBV6-1 and J is TRBJ1-2; possible D gene TRBD1, 5 bases. CDR1 and CDR2 (germline): MNHNS, SASEGT. This CDR3 has 15 residues. The CDR3 coding sequence is TGTGCCAGCAGTGCAGGGAAAGTTTCGAACTATGGCTACAACTTC. This sequence encodes CASSAGKVSNYGYNF.

Many counts were recorded for this clonotype. The V gene is TRBV7-9, the J gene TRBJ2-7; D is perhaps TRBD1 (6 bases). V lost 1 base and J 1 base, leaving 17 bases between the germline ends. The CDR3 loop spans 17 amino acids. Germline values: CDR1 SEHNR, CDR2 FQNEAQ (reference sequence). The CDR3 here is CASSLVGQIKNSYEQYF. CDR3 DNA: TGTGCCAGCAGCTTAGTCGGACAGATTAAAAATTCCTACGAGCAGTACTTC. The variable domain in full, completed from reference TRBV7-9 and TRBJ2-7, reads DTGVSQNPRHKITKRGQNVTFRCDPISEHNRLYWYRQTLGQGPEFLTYFQNEAQLEKSRLLSDRFSAERPKGSFSTLEIQRTEQGDSAMYLCASSLVGQIKNSYEQYFGPGTRLTVT.

The chain recombines TRBV28 with TRBJ2-2; D ambiguous. Germline assignment: CDR1 MDHEN and CDR2 SYDVKM. V was pared by 7 bases and J by 7 bases, with 7 bases between. The CDR3 is 11 amino acids. The chain's CDR3 is CASTVYGELFF. CDR3 DNA sequence: TGTGCCAGCACGGTGTACGGGGAGCTGTTTTTT.

The chain joins TRBV28 to TRBJ2-7; weak D call: TRBD1 (6 bases). The germline V and J ends were trimmed by 6 bases and 4 bases, with 16 bases remaining between them. The CDR3 covers 14 residues. Germline values: CDR1 MDHEN, CDR2 SYDVKM. For the CDR3, the DNA is TGTGCCAGCAGGTCCCCAGGGGCTTCGTACGAGCAGTACTTC. It encodes CASRSPGASYEQYF.

There are many counts of this clonotype. V and J are TRBV20-1 and TRBJ1-1; no firm D call. The CDR3 spans 13 residues. Germline V gives CDR1 DFQATT, CDR2 SNEGSKA (reference sequence). V was trimmed by 1 base and J by 6 bases, leaving 12 bases between them. The CDR3 is CSARVGGWAEAFF. CDR3 nucleotide sequence: TGCAGTGCTAGAGTGGGAGGGTGGGCTGAAGCTTTCTTT.

This clonotype was seen just once. J is TRBJ1-2 and V is TRBV6-2 or TRBV6-3; D gene unclear. Deletions cut 6 bases from V and 6 bases from J, with 17 bases between. CDR1 MNHEY and CDR2 SVGEGT come from the germline V gene. This CDR3 contains 14 residues. Here the CDR3 DNA reads TGTGCCAGCAGCCCCTACAGCCCTCTGGATGGCTACACCTTC. Translation gives CASSPYSPLDGYTF.

The J gene is TRBJ2-5, the V gene TRBV7-3; 11 nucleotides line up with TRBD1. This CDR3 comprises 16 residues. CDR1 SGHTA and CDR2 FQGTGA come from the germline V gene. Trimming cost V 5 bases and J 5 bases; bases outside gene matches: 10. The CDR3: CASSPFSGTGGETQYF. Written as DNA, the CDR3 is TGTGCCAGCAGCCCCTTTTCCGGGACAGGGGGGGAGACCCAGTACTTC. The whole variable domain, filled in from reference TRBV7-3 and TRBJ2-5, reads GAGVSQTPSNKVTEKGKYVELRCDPISGHTALYWYRQSLGQGPEFLIYFQGTGAADDSGLPNDRFFAVRPEGSVSTLKIQRTERGDSAVYLCASSPFSGTGGETQYFGPGTRLLVL.

CDR3 in DNA: TGCAGCGTTGGCCCCGGGACAGGGGAAGAGACCCAGTACTTC. This sequence encodes CSVGPGTGEETQYF. This chain connects TRBV29-1 to TRBJ2-5, with TRBD1 matching 10 bases. CDR3 length equals 14 residues. CDR1 is SQVTM, CDR2 ANQGSEA, per germline. With 4 bases clipped from V and 3 bases from J, the junction kept 5 bases outside the gene matches.

This clonotype was observed many times. V usage is TRBV20-1 and J usage is TRBJ1-6; D gene unclear. Germline V gene lookup returns CDR1 DFQATT and CDR2 SNEGSKA (reference sequence). The CDR3 length is 16 residues. Trimming stripped 4 bases from V and 6 bases from J, with 19 bases between. CDR3 amino acids: CSATPTGWVVNSPLHF. The CDR3 DNA is TGCAGTGCTACCCCGACGGGGTGGGTAGTTAATTCACCCCTCCACTTT.

This clonotype was seen repeatedly, ten times or more. The chain carries TRBV28 and TRBJ1-5; D is possibly TRBD1 (6 bases). The germline V and J ends were trimmed by 6 bases and 3 bases, with 15 bases remaining between them. Germline lookup yields CDR1 MDHEN and CDR2 SYDVKM. The CDR3 is 15 residues long. The CDR3 bases are TGTGCCAGCAGCTCTTTCGCAGGGGTCAATCAGCCCCAGCATTTT. Translation gives CASSSFAGVNQPQHF.

This clonotype has at least ten counts. The genes are TRBV7-8 and TRBJ2-7; TRBD1 agrees at 10 bases. V shed 1 base, J shed 1 base, and the junction held 1 base outside the gene matches. Germline V gives CDR1 SGHVS, CDR2 FQNEAQ. The CDR3 runs to 15 residues. The DNA for the CDR3 is TGTGCCAGCAGCTTAGGGGACAGGGGTTCCTACGAGCAGTACTTC. It yields the protein CASSLGDRGSYEQYF.

The sample holds many counts of this clonotype. This chain uses TRBV2 with TRBJ1-6, with 8 bases that match TRBD1. CDR1 SNHLY and CDR2 FYNNEI come from the germline V gene. The CDR3 covers 14 residues. With V trimmed by 6 bases and J by 11 bases, 9 bases remained unmatched. CDR3 loop: CASRGQELRTPLHF. The CDR3 nucleotides read TGTGCCAGCAGGGGACAGGAGCTAAGGACACCCCTCCACTTT.

In its sample, this clonotype was seen many times. The genes are TRBV29-1 and TRBJ2-5; 7 bases map to TRBD1. Germline V gene lookup returns CDR1 SQVTM and CDR2 ANQGSEA. The length of the CDR3 is 14 residues. The V and J ends lost 6 bases and 4 bases, in that order; junction bases with no gene match: 11. CDR3 DNA sequence: TGCAGCGTACCCCGACAGGGCGGTGGAGAGACCCAGTACTTC. Translation gives CSVPRQGGGETQYF. The entire variable domain, with the rest obtained from reference TRBV29-1 and TRBJ2-5, is as follows: SAVISQKPSRDICQRGTSLTIQCQVDSQVTMMFWYRQQPGQSLTLIATANQGSEATYESGFVIDKFPISRPNLTFSTLTVSNMSPEDSSIYLCSVPRQGGGETQYFGPGTRLLVL.

This clonotype was found many times. One end of the junction is discordant with germline, which a read error may explain. This chain connects TRBV6-1 to TRBJ1-2, with 8 bases fitting TRBD1. The CDR3 covers 16 residues. CDR1 is MNHNS and CDR2 is SASEGT in the germline V gene. CDR3 amino acids: CANSQPGQAASYGYTF. As DNA, the CDR3 is TGTGCCAACAGTCAACCGGGACAGGCGGCGAGCTATGGCTACACCTTC.

In its sample, this clonotype was seen a few times. The V gene is TRBV18, the J gene TRBJ1-5; 7 bases agree with TRBD1. V lost 3 bases, J lost 7 bases, and 12 bases stayed unmatched. Germline V gives CDR1 KGHSH, CDR2 LQKENI. CDR3 length: 16 residues. The CDR3 is CASSPRITGEVQPQHF. DNA of the CDR3: TGTGCCAGCTCACCGAGAATTACAGGGGAGGTCCAGCCCCAGCATTTT. The complete variable domain, with remaining parts taken from reference TRBV18 and TRBJ1-5, reads NAGVMQNPRHLVRRRGQEARLRCSPMKGHSHVYWYRQLPEEGLKFMVYLQKENIIDESGMPKERFSAEFPKEGPSILRIQQVVRGDSAAYFCASSPRITGEVQPQHFGDGTRLSIL.

At least ten counts were recorded for this clonotype. This chain joins TRBV6-1 and TRBJ1-6, with D possibly being TRBD1 (5 bases). The CDR3 loop spans 13 amino acids. Germline V CDR1 and CDR2: MNHNS, SASEGT. Trimming took off 6 bases at V and 10 bases at J, with 13 bases between the two ends. CDR3 coding DNA: TGTGCCAGCAGCCCCGTGGGGGGGTCACCCCTCCACTTT. Translating it yields CASSPVGGSPLHF.

This clonotype was recorded many times. This sequence joins TRBV6-2 or TRBV6-3 and TRBJ2-6, with 8 bases identical to TRBD1. Germline loops: CDR1 MNHEY, CDR2 SVGEGT. This CDR3 has 18 residues. J lost 0 bases, V lost 2 bases, and 6 bases had no gene match. In nucleotides, the CDR3 is TGTGCCAGCAGTTACGGCCAGGGACAGGCCTCTGGGGCCAACGTCCTGACTTTC. Amino acids: CASSYGQGQASGANVLTF.

There are many counts of this clonotype. The chain couples TRBV5-1 to TRBJ2-7; D is uncertain. V was cut by 0 bases and J by 3 bases, with 10 bases left in between. Germline CDR1 is SGHRS and CDR2 is YFSETQ. This CDR3 is built from 14 residues. The CDR3 loop is CASSLGRANYEQYF. The CDR3 DNA reads as TGCGCCAGCAGCTTGGGCAGAGCTAACTACGAGCAGTACTTC.

This clonotype came up many times. The chain has TRBV12-3 or TRBV12-4 and TRBJ2-7, with 8 bases that match TRBD1. Trimming cost V 4 bases and J 2 bases; bases outside gene matches: 7. The CDR3 runs 15 residues. CDR3 loop: CASSSPGTGTYEQYF. CDR3 DNA sequence: TGTGCCAGCAGTTCCCCGGGGACAGGAACCTACGAGCAGTACTTC.

This clonotype was detected ten times or more. The rearrangement links TRBV2 to TRBJ1-6; D is unclear. V was shortened by 6 bases and J by 8 bases, with 26 bases between the two germline ends. This CDR3 region has 18 residues. CDR1 and CDR2 (germline): SNHLY, FYNNEI. The CDR3 DNA is TGTGCCAGCAGGAGGTTGAGGGATAAGCTAAGCTCTCATTCACCCCTCCACTTT. Translating gives CASRRLRDKLSSHSPLHF.

J is TRBJ2-7 and V is TRBV28; a weak D match, TRBD1 (5 bases). Germline CDR1 MDHEN, CDR2 SYDVKM. V was shortened by 5 bases and J by 3 bases, with 14 bases between the two germline ends. The CDR3 spans 14 residues. The CDR3 here is CASSKQETVYEQYF. The CDR3 bases are TGTGCCAGCAGTAAACAGGAGACGGTCTACGAGCAGTACTTC.

This clonotype was observed at least ten times. V usage is TRBV5-1 and J usage is TRBJ1-5; D is perhaps TRBD1 (6 bases). CDR1 is SGHRS and CDR2 is YFSETQ in the germline V gene. The CDR3 contains 16 residues. V lost 0 bases to trimming and J lost 3 bases, with 13 bases between them. The DNA for the CDR3 is TGCGCCAGCAGCTTGGGGGTTTTGGGGGCCAATCAGCCCCAGCATTTT. This gives the protein CASSLGVLGANQPQHF.

In this sample, this clonotype turned up many times. This chain joins TRBV14 and TRBJ2-7; 8 nucleotides align to TRBD2. The V gene end was trimmed by 4 bases and the J gene end by 5 bases; junction bases not matched to a gene: 13. The V gene's germline CDR1 is SGHDN and CDR2 FVKESK. The CDR3 has 16 amino acids. The CDR3 DNA is TGTGCCAGCAGCCCACCCCCCGAGGAAGCGGGGGACGAGCAGTACTTC. It is translated as CASSPPPEEAGDEQYF.

In this sample, this clonotype turned up many times. The chain carries TRBV20-1 and TRBJ1-2; the match to TRBD1 covers 9 bases. The CDR3 runs to 13 residues. V lost 1 base, J lost 8 bases, and 5 bases stayed unmatched. Germline loops: CDR1 DFQATT, CDR2 SNEGSKA (reference sequence). The CDR3 coding sequence is TGCAGTGCTAGAGTACAGGGGGCGAGAGGCTACACCTTC. Its protein is CSARVQGARGYTF.

This clonotype was picked up many times. This chain uses TRBV25-1 with TRBJ1-1; a possible D gene is TRBD1 (6 bases). This CDR3 comprises 16 residues. The germline gives CDR1 MGHDK, CDR2 SYGVNS. V gave up 5 bases and J gave up 3 bases, with 19 bases separating them. CDR3 residues: CASSKQGGEIHTEAFF. The CDR3 nucleotides read TGTGCCAGCAGTAAACAGGGAGGAGAGATTCACACTGAAGCTTTCTTT.

This clonotype was seen at least ten times. This chain connects TRBV20-1 to TRBJ2-7, with TRBD2 matching over 8 bases. The CDR3 is 14 amino acids. Germline-derived CDR1 and CDR2 are DFQATT and SNEGSKA (reference sequence). The V and J ends lost 2 bases and 1 base, in that order; junction bases with no gene match: 4. The CDR3 sequence is CSARPPGGSYEQYF. CDR3 DNA: TGCAGTGCTAGACCGCCGGGAGGGTCCTACGAGCAGTACTTC.